This T cell receptor beta chain comes out of a study of blood T cell repertoires in COVID-19 (dated by TCRdb to 2020 to 2021). About the investigation overall: Collaborator samples came from the United States, Italy and Spain and covered acute and convalescent phases of COVID-19. The samples were drawn from the first 160 participants of the ongoing ImmuneRACE study and from 1,254 subjects provided by 6 global collaborators. Where available, HLA class I and class II types were obtained from metadata supplied by the sample provider rather than from assay-based typing. The sample metadata nearly always contained a de-identified subject ID, COVID-19 status, age in years and sex. The prospective study material was composed of cDNA or gDNA derived from T cells, B-cell-depleted T cells, or PBMCs. The repertoires were released in a freely available public database intended as a resource for research on the immune response to SARS-CoV-2. Subjects who had been exposed to COVID-19, were actively infected with it, or had recovered from it provided the deeply sampled blood TCRbeta repertoires that made up the dataset.

With respect to this clone: Its specific antigen is unknown. No quality values exist for individual bases; no much larger clone is one base distant.

The collaborating institutions used their own protocols to collect whole blood in K2EDTA tubes. For TCRbeta analysis, collaborators shipped samples in one of three forms: frozen whole blood, isolated PBMCs, or DNA extracted from either of those sample types. TCRbeta CDR3 regions were amplified from genomic DNA by means of the immunoSEQ Assay, a bias-controlled multiplex PCR. Turning to the authors' computational methods: The number of nucleated cells in each sample was estimated from the amplification of reference gene primers within the assay. Sequence reads were collapsed and filtered to measure the absolute abundance of every unique TCRbeta CDR3 rearrangement. For each sample, productive Simpson clonality was calculated as the square root of Simpson's diversity index across productive rearrangements. TCRdb carries this immuneACCESS record with in-frame sequences only. Its versions omit some clonotypes, under half of them owing to an unresolved V gene in the studies checked, with the rest unexplained. V and J calls and clone size are given by that table; D and trimming were obtained from the DNA. The table for this sample lists about 150,000 clones; approximately 78% of them were counted only once. The ten largest clones add up to under 2% of the sample.

Measured from the cysteine to the phenylalanine, the CDR3 is 15 residues long. Of the read, only the CDR3 DNA is kept; its 45 bases are in frame from base 1. V sheds 2 bases and J sheds 5 bases, leaving 16 bases between their ends. As encoded in the germline V gene, CDR1 is SGDLS while CDR2 is YYNGEE. Broader findings and caveats from the paper: How much clinical and demographic metadata was included differed by source and by participant, and the metadata was provided uncurated.

The sequenced sample was peripheral blood. The receptor was isolated from a man older than 75 with acute or convalescent COVID-19. The V gene is TRBV9 and the J gene is TRBJ1-1; the D gene is unclear. The CDR3 here reads CASSVRDGPGTEAFF. The nucleotide sequence is TGTGCCAGCAGCGTGAGAGATGGGCCGGGGACTGAAGCTTTCTTT.